One and the same sample provided the 15 T cell receptor beta chains below, sequenced in a study of T cell repertoires in cytomegalovirus infection (dated by TCRdb to about 2019). Sequencing instrument: Illumina HiSeq 1500. TCRdb reprocessing: public reads trimmed at Q25 with fastp, clones called with MiXCR, in-frame beta chains kept. Identical CDR3 protein sequences are pooled into one entry, listed with their most common genes and DNA. Across this sample there are 450,000 to 600,000 distinct CDR3 sequences, with roughly 12% seen only once. The ten largest clonotypes hold about a tenth of the sample. The sample was PBMCs. The receptors were sampled from a human donor in good health (CMV status not recorded). Some clones in this sample may be carry-over from other donors' samples.

This chain connects TRBV9 to TRBJ1-1, with 8 bases that match TRBD1. Per the germline V gene, CDR1 is SGDLS and CDR2 is YYNGEE. V lost 4 bases and J lost 0; bases outside the gene matches: 20. This CDR3 has 20 residues. This CDR3 is CASSPQTGATPTRLNTEAFF. CDR3 in DNA: TGTGCCAGCAGCCCCCAGACAGGGGCCACCCCTACCCGTCTGAACACTGAAGCTTTCTTT. The full variable domain, rest sourced from reference TRBV9 and TRBJ1-1, is DSGVTQTPKHLITATGQRVTLRCSPRSGDLSVYWYQQSLDQGLQFLIQYYNGEERAKGNILERFSAQQFPDLHSELNLSSLELGDSALYFCASSPQTGATPTRLNTEAFFGQGTRLTVV.

In its sample, this clonotype was seen a few times. The rearrangement joins TRBV19 to TRBJ1-1; D not resolved. CDR1 and CDR2 (germline): LNHDA, SQIVND (reference sequence). The CDR3 is 13 amino acids. V lost 7 bases and J 4 bases, leaving 13 bases between the germline ends. Here the CDR3 reads CASIKAYGTEAFF. CDR3 DNA: TGTGCCAGTATAAAGGCCTATGGCACTGAAGCTTTCTTT.

This clonotype turned up a few times. The chain joins TRBV5-1 to TRBJ1-3; no clear D gene. Per germline, CDR1 SGHRS and CDR2 YFSETQ. The CDR3 length is 16 residues. V was cut by 0 bases and J by 0 bases, with 10 bases left in between. The DNA of the CDR3 is TGCGCCAGCAGCTTGGTTCCGGGATCCTCTGGAAACACCATATATTTT. It specifies CASSLVPGSSGNTIYF.

There are many counts of this clonotype. The chain links TRBV7-2 to TRBJ1-5, with 10 bases aligning to TRBD1. J was trimmed by 6 bases and V by 2 bases; bases with no gene match: 4. This CDR3 has 15 residues. CDR1 is SGHTA and CDR2 is FQGNSA in the germline V gene. The DNA of the CDR3 is TGTGCCAGCAGCTTAATGACAGGGGGCGGTCAGCCCCAGCATTTT. Residues: CASSLMTGGGQPQHF.

In its sample, this clonotype was seen many times. The chain's CDR3 is CASSLNPNEQFF. The CDR3 DNA is TGTGCCAGCAGCTTAAATCCAAATGAGCAGTTCTTC. The chain recombines TRBV11-1 with TRBJ2-1; the D is unclear. Germline V lookup: CDR1 SGHAT, CDR2 FQDESV (reference sequence). The germline V and J ends were trimmed by 2 bases and 7 bases, with 6 bases remaining between them. This CDR3 is 12 amino acids long.

The V gene is TRBV5-4, the J gene TRBJ1-2; the D is unclear. Looked up from germline, CDR1 is SGHNT and CDR2 is YYREEE (reference sequence). Trimming shortened V by 0 bases and J by 4 bases, and 7 bases separated the two germline ends. The CDR3 spans 13 residues. CDR3 nucleotides: TGTGCCAGCAGCTTGGAGGGTCCCTATGGCTACACCTTC. It encodes CASSLEGPYGYTF. The variable domain in full, completed from reference TRBV5-4 and TRBJ1-2, reads ETGVTQSPTHLIKTRGQQVTLRCSSQSGHNTVSWYQQALGQGPQFIFQYYREEENGRGNFPPRFSGLQFPNYSSELNVNALELDDSALYLCASSLEGPYGYTFGSGTRLTVV.

There are a few counts of this clonotype. The chain employs TRBV11-2 and TRBJ2-5; D remains ambiguous. Trimming left V 6 bases short and J 1 base short, with 18 bases between. CDR1 is SGHAT, CDR2 FQNNGV, per germline. This CDR3 is 16 amino acids long. The CDR3 region has the DNA TGTGCCAGCAGTTATACCGGGTCGCTCCTCCAAGAGACCCAGTACTTC. Encoded protein: CASSYTGSLLQETQYF.

This clonotype was recorded many times. This sequence joins TRBV12-3 or TRBV12-4 and TRBJ2-3; 7 bases are a match to TRBD2. The CDR3 extends over 13 amino acids. V shed 6 bases, J shed 4 bases, and the junction held 4 bases outside the gene matches. The CDR3: CASRQGGADTQYF. The CDR3 DNA sequence: TGTGCCAGCAGGCAGGGAGGGGCAGATACGCAGTATTTT.

This clonotype was seen many times. The chain is built from TRBV28 and TRBJ2-3; D tentatively fits TRBD1 or TRBD2 (5 bases each). There are 14 residues in the CDR3. With 0 bases removed from V and 5 bases from J, the gap between germline ends came to 9 bases. Germline V gives CDR1 MDHEN, CDR2 SYDVKM. CDR3 residues: CASSLWGVRDTQYF. For the CDR3, the DNA is TGTGCCAGCAGTTTATGGGGGGTTCGAGATACGCAGTATTTT. Full variable domain (remainder filled in from reference TRBV28 and TRBJ2-3): DVKVTQSSRYLVKRTGEKVFLECVQDMDHENMFWYRQDPGLGLRLIYFSYDVKMKEKGDIPEGYSVSREKKERFSLILESASTNQTSMYLCASSLWGVRDTQYFGPGTRLTVL.

Many counts were recorded for this clonotype. This chain uses TRBV7-2 with TRBJ2-3; D gene ambiguous. V lost 4 bases to trimming and J lost 3 bases, with 8 bases between them. The CDR3 runs 13 residues. Per the germline V gene, CDR1 is SGHTA and CDR2 is FQGNSA. Here the CDR3 DNA reads TGTGCCAGCAGCTCCCCCAATACAGATACGCAGTATTTT. Protein sequence: CASSSPNTDTQYF. Looking up the rest from reference TRBV7-2 and TRBJ2-3 gives the full variable domain: GAGVSQSPSNKVTEKGKDVELRCDPISGHTALYWYRQSLGQGLEFLIYFQGNSAPDKSGLPSDRFSAERTGGSVSTLTIQRTQQEDSAVYLCASSSPNTDTQYFGPGTRLTVL.

There are a few counts of this clonotype. The rearrangement joins TRBV2 to TRBJ2-7, with TRBD1 as a possible D gene (7 bases). The CDR3 covers 17 residues. Germline V lookup: CDR1 SNHLY, CDR2 FYNNEI. Trimming took 1 base from V and 1 from J, leaving 17 bases between them. CDR3 nucleotides: TGTGCCAGCAGTGAAGTCATTGGGCAGGGGGGTTCCTACGAGCAGTACTTC. This translates into CASSEVIGQGGSYEQYF.

CDR3 protein: CSAREWDRNTEAFF. CDR3 sequence (DNA): TGCAGTGCTAGAGAGTGGGACAGGAACACTGAAGCTTTCTTT. The V and J genes are TRBV20-1 and TRBJ1-1, with TRBD1 identical over 7 bases. The V gene's germline CDR1 is DFQATT and CDR2 SNEGSKA (reference sequence). V dropped 0 bases and J dropped 1; count of bases not matched to a gene: 2. This CDR3 contains 14 residues.

The V and J genes are TRBV20-1 and TRBJ1-3; 7 bases agree with TRBD1. The CDR3 contains 16 residues. Germline values: CDR1 DFQATT, CDR2 SNEGSKA (reference sequence). Losses at the gene ends were 5 bases for V and 0 bases for J; bases not matched to a gene: 10. In DNA form, the CDR3 reads TGCAGTGCTGAGCCGGGACAGAAATACTCTGGAAACACCATATATTTT. Residues: CSAEPGQKYSGNTIYF.

This clonotype has a count of ten or more. The rearrangement links TRBV7-8 to TRBJ2-1, with TRBD2 as a possible D gene (5 bases). In germline, CDR1 is SGHVS, CDR2 FQNEAQ. Trimming removed 2 bases at V and 7 bases at J, with 12 bases between. The length of the CDR3 is 14 residues. CDR3 coding DNA: TGTGCCAGCAGCTTAACTAGGCGAGGGAATGAGCAGTTCTTC. Protein product: CASSLTRRGNEQFF.

The J gene is TRBJ2-7, the V gene TRBV14; D unclear. The germline V gene has CDR1 SGHDN and CDR2 FVKESK. V was pared by 5 bases and J by 3 bases, with 5 bases between. CDR3 size: 11 residues. CDR3 nucleotide sequence: TGTGCCAGCAGCAACAACTACGAGCAGTACTTC. This translates into CASSNNYEQYF. Filled out from reference TRBV14 and TRBJ2-7, the complete variable domain reads EAGVTQFPSHSVIEKGQTVTLRCDPISGHDNLYWYRRVMGKEIKFLLHFVKESKQDESGMPNNRFLAERTGGTYSTLKVQPAELEDSGVYFCASSNNYEQYFGPGTRLTVT.